Listed below are T cell receptor beta chains from one sample, sequenced in a study of blood T cell repertoires in COVID-19. The table came from immunoSEQ multiplex PCR; TCRdb's copy has only in-frame clones and leaves some out. The sample records 200,000 to 250,000 clones, around 80% being singletons. Sequences were obtained from peripheral blood. The receptors shown here come from an elderly woman with active or convalescent COVID-19. The CDR3 runs from the conserved cysteine through the conserved F or W. The order of the fields is CDR3 DNA, CDR3 protein, clone size, D gene, V gene, J gene. D genes are given only for firm matches. Expanded clones are given a class, and other clones once, few, many or no size at all.

CDR3nt: TGTGCCAGCAGTACCTCAGGGGCCTCACCCCTCCACTTT
CDR3aa: CASSTSGASPLHF
abundance: -
d_gene: -
v_gene: TRBV12-3/TRBV12-4
j_gene: TRBJ1-6

CDR3nt: TGTGCCAGCAGGGAGGGACTAGCGGGGGTAGAGACCCAGTACTTC
CDR3aa: CASREGLAGVETQYF
abundance: -
d_gene: TRBD2
v_gene: TRBV6-5
j_gene: TRBJ2-5

CDR3nt: TGTGCCAGCACGGGCAGGGACAATCAGCCCCAGCATTTT
CDR3aa: CASTGRDNQPQHF
abundance: -
d_gene: -
v_gene: TRBV6-6
j_gene: TRBJ1-5

CDR3nt: TGTGCTAGTGGTTCTCGGGGGGGACACTACGAGCAGTACTTC
CDR3aa: CASGSRGGHYEQYF
abundance: -
d_gene: TRBD2
v_gene: TRBV12-5
j_gene: TRBJ2-7

CDR3nt: TGTGCCAGCAGTCCACAGGGTCCCGCCTACAATGAGCAGTTCTTC
CDR3aa: CASSPQGPAYNEQFF
abundance: -
d_gene: -
v_gene: TRBV6-4
j_gene: TRBJ2-1

CDR3nt: TGTGCCAGCAGCATACCAGGGACTAGACAGACCCAGTACTTC
CDR3aa: CASSIPGTRQTQYF
abundance: -
d_gene: TRBD2
v_gene: TRBV11-2
j_gene: TRBJ2-5

CDR3nt: TGTGCCAGCAGCGTGGGGACACCGACTGGAAACACCATATATTTT
CDR3aa: CASSVGTPTGNTIYF
abundance: -
d_gene: -
v_gene: TRBV9
j_gene: TRBJ1-3

CDR3nt: TGTGCCAGCAGCTTGTTCGGCGTCAGGAACTATGGCTACACCTTC
CDR3aa: CASSLFGVRNYGYTF
abundance: few
d_gene: -
v_gene: TRBV5-4
j_gene: TRBJ1-2

CDR3nt: TGTGCAAGTCGCTCGCAGGGCAATGAGCAGTTCTTC
CDR3aa: CASRSQGNEQFF
abundance: -
d_gene: -
v_gene: TRBV12-2
j_gene: TRBJ2-1

CDR3nt: TGTGCCAGCAGTGCGGCCCAGGGGGCGCATACTTGG
CDR3aa: CASSAAQGAHTW
abundance: -
d_gene: TRBD1
v_gene: TRBV28
j_gene: TRBJ1-4

CDR3nt: TGTGCCAGCAGCAAAGGACTAGCGGGAGGGAGTAATGAGCAGTTCTTC
CDR3aa: CASSKGLAGGSNEQFF
abundance: -
d_gene: TRBD2
v_gene: TRBV9
j_gene: TRBJ2-1

CDR3nt: TGTGCCAGCAGCTTGGATGGGGTGGGAGGCACTGAAGCTTTCTTT
CDR3aa: CASSLDGVGGTEAFF
abundance: few
d_gene: -
v_gene: TRBV5-6
j_gene: TRBJ1-1

CDR3nt: TGCGCCAGCAGCTTGGTCCCTAGCGGGGGGAACAATGAGCAGTTCTTC
CDR3aa: CASSLVPSGGNNEQFF
abundance: -
d_gene: TRBD2
v_gene: TRBV5-1
j_gene: TRBJ2-1

CDR3nt: TGTGCCAGCAGCCAATCCGGGACAGCTTCCTACGAGCAGTACTTC
CDR3aa: CASSQSGTASYEQYF
abundance: few
d_gene: TRBD1
v_gene: TRBV14
j_gene: TRBJ2-7

CDR3nt: TGTGCCTGGAGTCGGAGGTCTCGAGGTAATGAAAAACTGTTTTTT
CDR3aa: CAWSRRSRGNEKLFF
abundance: -
d_gene: -
v_gene: TRBV30
j_gene: TRBJ1-4

CDR3nt: TGTGCCAGCTCCTGGGAGTCGGGTGAAAAACTGTTTTTT
CDR3aa: CASSWESGEKLFF
abundance: -
d_gene: -
v_gene: TRBV18
j_gene: TRBJ1-4

CDR3nt: TGTGCCAGCAGCCGGGGGCTAGCGGGAGGGGGAGATACGCAGTATTTT
CDR3aa: CASSRGLAGGGDTQYF
abundance: -
d_gene: TRBD2
v_gene: TRBV7-2
j_gene: TRBJ2-3

CDR3nt: TGTGCCAGCAGTTACCGAACCTCCGGGAGCTATGGCTACACCTTC
CDR3aa: CASSYRTSGSYGYTF
abundance: -
d_gene: -
v_gene: TRBV6-2/TRBV6-3
j_gene: TRBJ1-2

CDR3nt: TGTGCCAGCAGCTTGATTCAGGGAATGGGCTATGGCTACACCTTC
CDR3aa: CASSLIQGMGYGYTF
abundance: -
d_gene: -
v_gene: TRBV5-8
j_gene: TRBJ1-2

CDR3nt: TGTGCCAGCAGCTTAGTGGGCCAGGGTGCTAGGGGTGAAAAACTGTTTTTT
CDR3aa: CASSLVGQGARGEKLFF
abundance: -
d_gene: -
v_gene: TRBV11-2
j_gene: TRBJ1-4

CDR3nt: TGCGCCAGCAGCTCACGGCCCACAGGGGGCGCGGAAATCAATGAGCAGTTCTTC
CDR3aa: CASSSRPTGGAEINEQFF
abundance: -
d_gene: TRBD1
v_gene: TRBV5-1
j_gene: TRBJ2-1

CDR3nt: TGCGCCAGCAGCACCGGACAGGGAGAAACTGGCTACACCTTC
CDR3aa: CASSTGQGETGYTF
abundance: few
d_gene: TRBD1
v_gene: TRBV5-1
j_gene: TRBJ1-2

CDR3nt: TGTGCCAGCAGCACGGGGTCCGAAGAGACCCAGTACTTC
CDR3aa: CASSTGSEETQYF
abundance: -
d_gene: -
v_gene: TRBV7-9
j_gene: TRBJ2-5

CDR3nt: TGTGCCAGTACCCTAAGGGACGGGAGAGTCCACGAGCAGTACTTC
CDR3aa: CASTLRDGRVHEQYF
abundance: -
d_gene: -
v_gene: TRBV19
j_gene: TRBJ2-7

CDR3nt: TGTGCCAGTAGGGGACTACAGGGAAACACCATATATTTT
CDR3aa: CASRGLQGNTIYF
abundance: -
d_gene: -
v_gene: TRBV19
j_gene: TRBJ1-3

CDR3nt: TGTGCCAGCAGTCCGGGAGCGTACGAGCAGTACTTC
CDR3aa: CASSPGAYEQYF
abundance: once
d_gene: -
v_gene: TRBV6-6
j_gene: TRBJ2-7

CDR3nt: TGTGCCAGCAGCCCCGCCCCTGCCGGGACAGGGTACACTGAAGCTTTCTTT
CDR3aa: CASSPAPAGTGYTEAFF
abundance: -
d_gene: TRBD1
v_gene: TRBV7-2
j_gene: TRBJ1-1

CDR3nt: TGTGCCAGCAGCCAAAGTCCAGACGGGGATACGCAGTATTTT
CDR3aa: CASSQSPDGDTQYF
abundance: -
d_gene: -
v_gene: TRBV3-1/TRBV3-2
j_gene: TRBJ2-3

CDR3nt: TGTGCCAGCCAGGAGGGGACTCTTCCTACGGAGCAGTATTTT
CDR3aa: CASQEGTLPTEQYF
abundance: once
d_gene: -
v_gene: TRBV9
j_gene: TRBJ2-3

CDR3nt: TGTGCCAGCAGTCAACAGGGACAGAGCCTTGCCAAAAACATTCAGTACTTC
CDR3aa: CASSQQGQSLAKNIQYF
abundance: -
d_gene: TRBD1
v_gene: TRBV6-2/TRBV6-3
j_gene: TRBJ2-4

CDR3nt: TGTGCCAGCAGCTTGGGGCGGGAGACTGAGCAGTTCTTC
CDR3aa: CASSLGRETEQFF
abundance: -
d_gene: TRBD2
v_gene: TRBV5-4
j_gene: TRBJ2-1

CDR3nt: TGTGCCAGCAGCCAGGGGGACAACAATAATGAAAAACTGTTTTTT
CDR3aa: CASSQGDNNNEKLFF
abundance: few
d_gene: TRBD1
v_gene: TRBV7-9
j_gene: TRBJ1-4

CDR3nt: TGCAGCGTTTCTCCCTTGACAGGTTATCCCGGGGAGCTGTTTTTT
CDR3aa: CSVSPLTGYPGELFF
abundance: -
d_gene: -
v_gene: TRBV29-1
j_gene: TRBJ2-2

CDR3nt: TGTGCCAGCAGCTTAAGGACCGGGACAGAGAACTCCTACGAGCAGTACTTC
CDR3aa: CASSLRTGTENSYEQYF
abundance: -
d_gene: TRBD1
v_gene: TRBV7-6
j_gene: TRBJ2-7

CDR3nt: TGTGCCAGCAGTTTACCTTTCCTTAGCACAGATACGCAGTATTTT
CDR3aa: CASSLPFLSTDTQYF
abundance: -
d_gene: -
v_gene: TRBV27
j_gene: TRBJ2-3

CDR3nt: TGTGCCAGCAGGCTCCAGGGCACAGATACGCAGTATTTT
CDR3aa: CASRLQGTDTQYF
abundance: -
d_gene: -
v_gene: TRBV6-5
j_gene: TRBJ2-3

CDR3nt: TGTGCCAGCAGCCCGAGCGGGTACGAGCAGTACTTC
CDR3aa: CASSPSGYEQYF
abundance: -
d_gene: -
v_gene: TRBV7-8
j_gene: TRBJ2-7

CDR3nt: TGCGCCAGCAGCGGCCAGGGGGGCGAGCAGTACTTC
CDR3aa: CASSGQGGEQYF
abundance: -
d_gene: -
v_gene: TRBV5-1
j_gene: TRBJ2-7

CDR3nt: TGTGCCAGCAGCTTACCTAGCGGGAGATCCTACAATGAGCAGTTCTTC
CDR3aa: CASSLPSGRSYNEQFF
abundance: -
d_gene: TRBD2
v_gene: TRBV7-2
j_gene: TRBJ2-1

CDR3nt: TGTGCCAGCAGATGGGACACGATCACCGGGGAGCTGTTTTTT
CDR3aa: CASRWDTITGELFF
abundance: -
d_gene: -
v_gene: TRBV28
j_gene: TRBJ2-2